The 11 T cell receptor beta chains in this list originate from one sample, sequenced in a study of blood T cell repertoires in COVID-19 (dated by TCRdb to about 2020). The library was generated by the immunoSEQ multiplex PCR assay. As stored in TCRdb, this immuneACCESS dataset retains in-frame rearrangements with V and J assigned. A fraction of the clones does not appear; measured against another copy, unresolved V genes explain less than half of the discrepancy, and the remainder lacks a known reason. The sample yields roughly 34,000 clones; over 90% were counted once. Approximately 41% of the sample rests with the top ten. Material: peripheral blood. These receptors were taken from a man between 60 and 70 years old with active or convalescent COVID-19.

The V gene is TRBV6-5, the J gene TRBJ1-1, with 7 positions matching TRBD1. Germline assignment: CDR1 MNHEY and CDR2 SVGAGI. With 6 bases clipped from V and 2 bases from J, the junction kept 6 bases outside the gene matches. CDR3 size: 14 residues. The CDR3 coding sequence is TGTGCCAGCAGCTGGGACAGATCAAACACTGAAGCTTTCTTT. Protein: CASSWDRSNTEAFF.

The V gene is TRBV19, the J gene TRBJ1-2; 8 nucleotides line up with TRBD1. This CDR3 has 13 amino acids. Trimming removed 5 bases from V and 5 bases from J; junction bases left unmatched: 4. CDR1 is LNHDA and CDR2 is SQIVND in the germline V gene (reference sequence). In DNA, the CDR3 is TGTGCCAGTAGTGTGGACAGGGAGTATGGCTACACCTTC. Its protein is CASSVDREYGYTF.

CDR3 amino acids: CASSIMVTARGYTF. The CDR3 DNA is TGTGCCAGTAGTATAATGGTGACGGCGAGGGGCTACACCTTC. V is TRBV19 and J is TRBJ1-2, with D unresolved. The CDR3 has 14 amino acids. Per germline, CDR1 LNHDA and CDR2 SQIVND (reference sequence). Trimming stripped 2 bases from V and 8 bases from J, with 15 bases between.

The chain uses TRBV27 and TRBJ1-1; D call uncertain. Germline values: CDR1 MNHEY, CDR2 SMNVEV (reference sequence). V lost 2 bases and J 0 bases, leaving 7 bases between the germline ends. The CDR3 is made up of 14 amino acids. CDR3 DNA sequence: TGTGCCAGCAGTTTAGGAGGGATGAACACTGAAGCTTTCTTT. Translating it yields CASSLGGMNTEAFF.

This clone was counted a single time. The V gene is TRBV18, the J gene TRBJ1-1; D ambiguous. The CDR3 sequence is 13 residues long. Trimming took off 5 bases at V and 5 bases at J, with 12 bases between the two ends. Germline values: CDR1 KGHSH, CDR2 LQKENI. Here the CDR3 reads CASSDASSTEAFF. CDR3 bases: TGTGCCAGCTCAGATGCGAGTTCTACTGAAGCTTTCTTT.

This clone was found once. V gene TRBV18 combines with J gene TRBJ1-6, with D uncertain. The CDR3 has 15 amino acids. Germline V gene data show CDR1 as KGHSH and CDR2 as LQKENI. V shed 1 base and J shed 8 bases, with 12 bases lying between them. The CDR3 DNA follows: TGTGCCAGCTCACCACGGGCAACAGCTGATTCACCCCTCCACTTT. Protein product: CASSPRATADSPLHF. The full variable domain, in which reference TRBV18 and TRBJ1-6 provide the parts outside the CDR3, is NAGVMQNPRHLVRRRGQEARLRCSPMKGHSHVYWYRQLPEEGLKFMVYLQKENIIDESGMPKERFSAEFPKEGPSILRIQQVVRGDSAAYFCASSPRATADSPLHFGNGTRLTVT.

This clone was seen just once. The chain recombines TRBV7-6 with TRBJ1-2, with a tentative D call TRBD1 (5 bases). The CDR3 sequence is 15 residues long. Deletions cut 5 bases from V and 6 bases from J, with 19 bases between. Germline CDR1 is SGHVS and CDR2 is FNYEAQ. In DNA, the CDR3 is TGTGCCAGCAGCCCTATTGGTTCGACAGATAATGGCTACACCTTC. Translating gives CASSPIGSTDNGYTF.

This CDR3 is CASSFSGGRTDTQYF. The CDR3 nucleotides are TGCGCCAGCAGCTTTAGCGGAGGAAGGACAGATACGCAGTATTTT. The gene calls are TRBV5-1 and TRBJ2-3; D may be TRBD2 (6 bases). The CDR3 spans 15 residues. Germline V lookup: CDR1 SGHRS, CDR2 YFSETQ. The V end lost 2 bases, the J end lost 3 bases, and 13 bases lay between the germline ends. The whole variable domain, filled in from reference TRBV5-1 and TRBJ2-3, reads KAGVTQTPRYLIKTRGQQVTLSCSPISGHRSVSWYQQTPGQGLQFLFEYFSETQRNKGNFPGRFSGRQFSNSRSEMNVSTLELGDSALYLCASSFSGGRTDTQYFGPGTRLTVL.

This rearrangement joins TRBV3-1 (or the pseudogene TRBV3-2) to TRBJ2-5; D ambiguous. CDR3 length: 12 amino acids. The V end was cut by 2 bases, the J end by 5 bases, with 6 bases between. The V gene's germline CDR1 is LGHDT and CDR2 YNNKEL (reference sequence). CDR3 residues: CASSQNRETQYF. DNA for the CDR3: TGTGCCAGCAGCCAAAACCGGGAGACCCAGTACTTC.

J is TRBJ1-1 and V is TRBV4-1; TRBD1 is a possible D gene (6 bases). Trimming shortened V by 1 base and J by 3 bases, and 15 bases separated the two germline ends. Germline lookup yields CDR1 MGHRA and CDR2 YSYEKL. There are 16 residues in the CDR3. CDR3 amino acids: CASSQGRQARYTEAFF. The CDR3 DNA sequence: TGCGCCAGCAGCCAAGGTCGACAGGCGAGGTACACTGAAGCTTTCTTT.

The gene calls are TRBV5-1 and TRBJ2-1; 7 nucleotides line up with TRBD1. Germline V gene lookup returns CDR1 SGHRS and CDR2 YFSETQ. The V segment lost 4 bases and the J segment 0 bases; nucleotides outside the gene matches: 4. The CDR3 is made up of 15 amino acids. CDR3 protein: CASSQGQSSYNEQFF. CDR3 coding DNA: TGCGCCAGCAGCCAGGGACAGAGCTCCTACAATGAGCAGTTCTTC.